The next 11 T cell receptor beta chains were all read from a single sample in a study of graft-versus-host responses after intestinal transplantation. Generated by immunoSEQ multiplex PCR, the TCRdb table keeps only in-frame clones and is missing some. The sample lists around 90,000 clones; 94% were seen once. For these TCRs, the target antigens are not known. Here the sequenced sample was unstimulated CD4+ T cells sorted from spleen or lymph node cells, taken before transplant. These receptors came from a human donor who was the organ donor for an intestinal transplant.

The chain recombines TRBV9 with TRBJ2-7; TRBD2 matches at 11 bases. The germline gives CDR1 SGDLS, CDR2 YYNGEE. J lost 5 bases, V lost 4 bases, and 8 bases had no gene match. The CDR3 length is 15 residues. CDR3: CASSPTSGGFDEQYF. The CDR3 DNA sequence: TGTGCCAGCAGCCCTACTAGCGGGGGATTCGACGAGCAGTACTTC. Full variable domain (outside the CDR3, taken from reference TRBV9 and TRBJ2-7): DSGVTQTPKHLITATGQRVTLRCSPRSGDLSVYWYQQSLDQGLQFLIQYYNGEERAKGNILERFSAQQFPDLHSELNLSSLELGDSALYFCASSPTSGGFDEQYFGPGTRLTVT.

The rearrangement uses TRBV18 and TRBJ2-6; D gene uncertain. Trimming shortened V by 0 bases and J by 0 bases, and 9 bases separated the two germline ends. In germline, CDR1 is KGHSH, CDR2 LQKENI. This CDR3 is 17 amino acids long. The CDR3 sequence: CASSPPNRPSGANVLTF. The CDR3 coding sequence is TGTGCCAGCTCACCACCTAACCGACCCTCTGGGGCCAACGTCCTGACTTTC.

This chain links TRBV5-4 with TRBJ2-1, with 8 bases matching TRBD2. There are 16 residues in the CDR3. Trimming removed 1 base from V and 2 bases from J; junction bases left unmatched: 5. The germline V gene encodes CDR1 SGHNT and CDR2 YYREEE (reference sequence). The DNA of the CDR3 is TGTGCCAGCAGCTTGACGGGGGGGCCAACCTACAATGAGCAGTTCTTC. This translates into CASSLTGGPTYNEQFF.

This clone appeared a single time. The V call is TRBV15, the J call TRBJ2-7, with TRBD1 as a possible D gene (6 bases). The CDR3 totals 15 residues. CDR1 and CDR2 from the germline V gene are LNHNV and YYDKDF (reference sequence). Trimming left V 0 bases short and J 4 bases short, with 13 bases between. This chain's CDR3 is CATSREQGLTYEQYF. The CDR3, as DNA: TGTGCCACCAGCAGAGAACAGGGATTGACGTACGAGCAGTACTTC.

The chain employs TRBV27 and TRBJ2-7, with no clear D. The CDR3 contains 16 residues. Germline CDR1 MNHEY, CDR2 SMNVEV (reference sequence). V was trimmed by 2 bases and J by 6 bases, leaving 20 bases between them. DNA of the CDR3: TGTGCCAGCAGTTTAGGTGGGCCTCCCGGCCAATTCGAGCAGTACTTC. Amino acid sequence: CASSLGGPPGQFEQYF.

This chain links TRBV28 with TRBJ2-2; maybe TRBD1 (5 bases). Germline assignment: CDR1 MDHEN and CDR2 SYDVKM. The CDR3 has 15 amino acids. V was trimmed by 1 base and J by 0 bases, leaving 6 bases between them. In nucleotides, the CDR3 is TGTGCCAGCAGTTTATCAGGGACGAACACCGGGGAGCTGTTTTTT. This gives the protein CASSLSGTNTGELFF.

The chain employs TRBV5-1 and TRBJ1-2; no firm D call. Germline lookup yields CDR1 SGHRS and CDR2 YFSETQ. V was clipped by 0 bases and J by 8 bases, with 11 bases between them. The CDR3 has 13 residues. Here the CDR3 reads CASSLEREVGYTF. The CDR3 bases are TGCGCCAGCAGCTTGGAAAGGGAGGTCGGCTACACCTTC. The full variable domain, with the rest looked up from reference TRBV5-1 and TRBJ1-2, is KAGVTQTPRYLIKTRGQQVTLSCSPISGHRSVSWYQQTPGQGLQFLFEYFSETQRNKGNFPGRFSGRQFSNSRSEMNVSTLELGDSALYLCASSLEREVGYTFGSGTRLTVV.

The rearrangement links TRBV6-1 to TRBJ2-1, with TRBD1 matching over 7 bases. Trimming took 6 bases from V and 8 from J; bases not matched to a gene: 10. The CDR3 length is 14 residues. Germline V gives CDR1 MNHNS, CDR2 SASEGT. The CDR3 bases are TGTGCCAGCAGAACGACAGGGCCCCCTGATGAGCAGTTCTTC. It specifies CASRTTGPPDEQFF.

The chain couples TRBV5-6 to TRBJ1-1; 7 bases align to TRBD1. J lost 7 bases, V lost 4 bases, and 7 bases had no gene match. Germline loops: CDR1 SGHDT, CDR2 YYEEEE. The CDR3 consists of 13 residues. CDR3: CASSKDRKNEAFF. DNA for the CDR3: TGTGCCAGCAGCAAGGACAGGAAAAATGAAGCTTTCTTT.

The chain joins TRBV27 to TRBJ2-7; possibly TRBD2 for D (6 bases). Trimming took off 5 bases at V and 7 bases at J, with 9 bases between the two ends. CDR3 length: 11 residues. In germline, CDR1 is MNHEY, CDR2 SMNVEV (reference sequence). CDR3 in amino acids: CASSTGVEQYF. CDR3 nucleotides: TGTGCCAGCAGTACGGGGGTTGAGCAGTACTTC.

J is TRBJ2-7 and V is TRBV19, with 12 bases aligning to TRBD2. The V segment lost 3 bases and the J segment 7 bases; nucleotides outside the gene matches: 4. CDR3 length equals 14 residues. Germline CDR1 is LNHDA and CDR2 is SQIVND (reference sequence). CDR3 amino acids: CASSMTGLAGEQYF. The CDR3 coding sequence is TGTGCCAGTAGTATGACGGGACTAGCGGGTGAGCAGTACTTC.